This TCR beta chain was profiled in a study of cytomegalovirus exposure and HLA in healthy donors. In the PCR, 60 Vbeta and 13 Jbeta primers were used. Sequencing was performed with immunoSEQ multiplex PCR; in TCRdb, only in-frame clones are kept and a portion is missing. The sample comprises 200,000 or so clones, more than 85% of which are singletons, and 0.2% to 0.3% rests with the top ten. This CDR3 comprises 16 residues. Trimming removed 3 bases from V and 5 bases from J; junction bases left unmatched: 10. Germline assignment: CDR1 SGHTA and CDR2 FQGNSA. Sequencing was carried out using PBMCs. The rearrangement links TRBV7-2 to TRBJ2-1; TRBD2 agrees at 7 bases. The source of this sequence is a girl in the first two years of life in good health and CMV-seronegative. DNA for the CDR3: TGTGCCAGCAGCTTGGGAGCGGGAATGGTGGACAATGAGCAGTTCTTC. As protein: CASSLGAGMVDNEQFF.